This T cell receptor (beta chain) was profiled in a study of cytomegalovirus exposure and HLA in healthy donors (dated by TCRdb to between 2016 and 2019). With respect to the entire study: In an earlier analysis of roughly 500 of the donors, around 290 Gb of sequence data and some 120 million unique TCR beta sequences from 150 million to 200 million T cells were reported. About 300 gigabases of sequencing data and tens of millions of unique TCR sequences were included in an early release covering about 600 HLA-typed donors. Of the 398 genotyped donors, approximately 83% fell in the genetic ancestry cluster associated with self-reported Caucasian donors. The study aimed to test whether signatures of past pathogen exposure could be identified by cataloging public T cell receptors. Using immunosequencing, the study profiled T cell repertoires from around 670 subjects and related those repertoires to cytomegalovirus serostatus. Along with the approximately 700-subject first cohort, a separate validation cohort of approximately 110 different subjects was used. To predict cytomegalovirus infection status, the study combined high-throughput TCR immunosequencing, statistical association of individual TCRs with disease status, and machine learning. A later analysis re-analyzed previously published TCR beta repertoires from several hundred donors and added high-resolution HLA genotyping to study TCR occurrence patterns. The later analysis used no new phenotypic data to find candidate immune exposures, relying instead on TCR beta sequences and their occurrence across donors. An earlier analysis of approximately 640 of the donors applied high-throughput TCR beta sequencing to assess whether each TCR beta V gene segment acted as functional or pseudogenic. Donor age, sex, ethnicity and CMV serostatus were compiled together with the repertoire data. Genome-wide SNP genotypes for about 55% of the 666 donors were used in a later genetic analysis, which treated that subset as a discovery cohort. Every repertoire in the discovery cohort had been generated on one and the same sequencing platform. HLA typing covered class I and class II loci at four-digit resolution. Typing coverage differed by locus: A, B, C, DRB1 and DQB1 were typed in roughly 620-630 donors, DQA1 in roughly 510, DPA1 in over 600, and DPB1 in around 440. About 5 DR-DQ haplotypes were handled as single units for association and clustering, since linkage in the cohort was strong. Among about 370 genotyped donors of the cohort, an average of about 240,000 unique TCR beta nucleotide sequences was sequenced per donor, of which roughly 17% were non-productive.

On the study overall, not on this receptor specifically: In vitro tests confirmed that a few of the cytomegalovirus-associated TCR beta chains recognize cytomegalovirus antigens. An association between a missense DCLRE1C variant and V-gene and J-gene trimming of TCR beta chains was found in a later genetic analysis and replicated in an independent cohort. Because HLA typing was missing for some donors at each locus, association tests included only the typed subset. A total of 150 to 200 TCR beta chains were listed by the study as associated with cytomegalovirus. In a later analysis, the rate of TCR association differed among HLA loci, with DRB1 alleles having the most associated TCRs and HLA-C alleles having the fewest. When HLA alleles, especially DR and DQ, strongly co-occurred, attributing TCR associations to individual alleles was difficult. A cluster of highly shared sequence variants was judged likely to be a technical artifact of the sequencing pipeline. Several of the top co-occurrence clusters appeared to be linked to parvovirus B19, influenza, CMV and Epstein-Barr virus, according to a later analysis. The presence/absence analyses assumed that sequencing depth was roughly uniform across donors, and that assumption may not be true. In an earlier analysis of about 540 of the donors, most TCR beta V segments were observed in productive rearrangements about 87% or about 30% of the time, broadly matching IMGT annotations. A further reported finding was that TCR beta sequences accurately predicted the HLA-A and HLA-B alleles for most subjects in the first cohort. A later analysis associated approximately 17,000 TCR beta sequences with specific HLA alleles at a false discovery rate of 0.05. According to the authors, the approach could potentially be generalized to other disease states and immunological phenotypes. In this cohort, only TCR beta chains were sequenced, and detectable features were limited by the absence of alpha or paired-chain data. The only immune exposure information available for the cohort was CMV serostatus. A later analysis found that most CMV-associated TCR beta chains appeared HLA-restricted, with HLA associations seemingly driven largely by CMV exposure. Correlated functional status among segregating V segments might be attributable to linkage disequilibrium, but an unknown experimental factor could not be ruled out. Some IMGT-functional V segments, including TRBV6-2 and TRBV6-3, could not be told apart with the 87-base-pair reads, so those segments were excluded. In a later genetic analysis, fewer N-insertions in productive TCRs were reported among donors in an Asian-associated ancestry cluster than the roughly 640-donor mean. While some public TCRs were present in many individuals, most TCR sequences turned up only very rarely across donors. A later analysis found that HLA-associated TCR beta chains were more clonally expanded and had lower generation probabilities than equally common non-associated chains. The earlier analysis of about 600 of the donors excluded fewer than 20 rarely observed V segments, including chromosome 9 orphons, because counts were too low. Cytomegalovirus status was reported to be diagnosed by the classifier with high specificity and sensitivity in both the original and validation cohorts.

Of note for this clone: This receptor's antigen is unknown. No base-level quality is on record; no much larger clone is a single base apart.

The CDR3 runs 17 amino acids, cysteine and phenylalanine included. Only CDR3 DNA remains: 51 bases, in frame from the first base. From the germline V gene (reference sequence), CDR1 is GTSNPN and CDR2 is SVGIG. Trimming accounts for 1 base at V and 7 bases at J, while the number of junction bases matched to no gene is 11. The cohort comprised 670 or so healthy bone marrow donors. All cohort members were sampled while nominally healthy, although unrecorded immune exposures were likely present. The donor was CMV seropositive and was included in the group of 300 or so seropositive cohort members. A peripheral blood sample was collected from each donor, and TCR beta sequencing was performed on peripheral blood mononuclear cells. The Qiagen DNeasy Blood Extraction Kit was used to extract genomic DNA from the blood cell samples. The library was produced with the immunoSEQ multiplex PCR assay. For the multiplex PCR, a mixture combining 60 forward primers for TCR Vbeta segments and 13 reverse primers for TCR Jbeta segments was used. The CDR3 region of rearranged TCR beta genes was amplified from genomic DNA by a multiplex PCR assay. The Illumina HiSeq System was used to sequence the amplified TCR beta libraries as 87-base-pair reads. The study's processing was this. A later analysis tallied roughly 76 million unique TCR beta chains across the 666 repertoires, and about 12 million of those chains were shared by two or more donors. A nearest-neighbor algorithm error-corrected the raw reads and collapsed the reads into unique sequences, merging closely related sequences to remove PCR and sequencing errors. To assign V, D and J gene segments, CDR3 sequences were aligned to IMGT reference sequences. Each retained sequence needed at least a six-nucleotide match to both a V gene segment and a J gene segment. A rearrangement counted as productive if the CDR3 had no stop codons and remained in frame with V and J, and every other rearrangement counted as non-productive. Following IMGT convention, CDR3 was defined as the stretch from the second conserved V-encoded cysteine up to the conserved J-encoded phenylalanine. The earlier analysis of about 610 of the donors excluded sequences that lacked an unambiguous match to a single V gene segment. In an earlier analysis of some 590 of the donors, V segments were called functional above 56.7% productive rearrangements and were called segregating when the between-donor standard deviation exceeded 5%. A statistical classification framework was built for diagnosing cytomegalovirus status from the catalog of TCR beta chain sequences. V and J gene assignment, in a later analysis, came from comparing TCR nucleotide sequences with IMGT/GENE-DB human TR gene sequences. The TCRdist pipeline was used in a later analysis to assign CDR3 sequences and most-parsimonious VDJ recombination scenarios. A later analysis defined each TCR beta chain by its CDR3 amino acid sequence plus V-gene family, and excluded reads lacking a unique V-gene family. In a later analysis, 450 to 600 highly shared, low-generation-probability nucleotide sequences were removed to address suspected cross-contamination and a sequencing artifact. A later analysis calculated a clonal expansion index for each public chain from normalized within-repertoire ranks of inferred template counts. In a later analysis, generation probabilities were computed using a VDJ recombination model fitted to out-of-frame rearrangements, and the results were checked against IGoR. Hypergeometric tests were used in a later analysis to score TCR-TCR, TCR-HLA and TCR-CMV co-occurrence, with a repertoire-size bias correction applied to the TCR pairs. False discovery rates were estimated in a later analysis by permuting HLA or CMV assignments 20 times. In a later analysis, co-occurring TCRs were grouped using DBSCAN, with TCRdist sequence similarity added in when clustering inside HLA-allele-positive subsets. Co-occurrence clustering excluded repertoires with fewer than 30,000 or more than 120,000 public chains, plus five with anomalous nucleotide sharing. Sourced from immuneACCESS, this table was stored by TCRdb with only in-frame sequences that have V and J called. A share of the clones is absent; for the studies checked, an unresolved V gene accounts for under half, and the remainder has no known explanation. The V and J calls and the clone size are those of that table, but D and trimming were determined from the DNA. The table for this sample lists about 80,000 clones; about 80% of them were counted only once. The biggest ten clones account for 20% to 25% of the sample.

The receptor comes from a woman between 45 and 60 years old in good health and CMV-seropositive. The sequence joins TRBV30 to TRBJ2-1; 12 bases in the junction line up with TRBD2. The material sequenced was PBMCs. The CDR3 reads as follows: CAWSESSGRAWENEQFF. The DNA is TGTGCCTGGAGTGAGTCTAGCGGGAGGGCCTGGGAAAATGAGCAGTTCTTC.